The rows below give T cell receptor beta chains drawn from one sample of a study of human T cells and chemical hapten exposure. TCRdb reprocessed the 5' RACE reads via MiXCR and lists one record per CDR3 protein. The repertoire holds about 140,000 distinct CDR3 sequences, with around 4.1% as singletons. The receptors were sampled from a female donor in good health. Each CDR3 is given with its conserved first and last residue. A D gene is named only where the DNA matches it firmly. Clone sizes are given selectively: once, few, many, or a class where the clone is expanded.

cdr3_aa: CASSLWGNIQYF; cdr3_nt: TGTGCCAGCAGCTTATGGGGGAACATTCAGTACTTC; clone_size: few; d_call: NA; j_call: TRBJ2-4; cdr3_length: 12; v_call: TRBV7-2
cdr3_aa: CASSLGQLGDFFYNEQFF; cdr3_nt: TGCGCCAGCAGCTTGGGACAATTGGGGGACTTCTTCTACAATGAGCAGTTCTTC; clone_size: many; d_call: NA; j_call: TRBJ2-1; cdr3_length: 18; v_call: TRBV5-1
cdr3_aa: CSVEGTQGAYTEAFF; cdr3_nt: TGCAGCGTTGAAGGAACCCAGGGGGCGTACACTGAAGCTTTCTTT; clone_size: many; d_call: TRBD1; j_call: TRBJ1-1; cdr3_length: 15; v_call: TRBV29-1
cdr3_aa: CASSISWGGYNEQFF; cdr3_nt: TGTGCCAGTAGTATTTCGTGGGGGGGCTACAATGAGCAGTTCTTC; clone_size: many; d_call: TRBD2; j_call: TRBJ2-1; cdr3_length: 15; v_call: TRBV19
cdr3_aa: CASSPVGPRGTEAFF; cdr3_nt: TGTGCCAGCAGCCCCGTTGGCCCCCGAGGCACTGAAGCTTTCTTT; clone_size: few; d_call: NA; j_call: TRBJ1-1; cdr3_length: 15; v_call: TRBV6-2/TRBV6-3
cdr3_aa: CASSFPQGQQYF; cdr3_nt: TGTGCCAGCAGCTTCCCACAGGGGCAGCAGTACTTC; clone_size: few; d_call: TRBD1; j_call: TRBJ2-5; cdr3_length: 12; v_call: TRBV7-2
cdr3_aa: CSAIEGAYEQYF; cdr3_nt: TGCAGTGCTATTGAGGGGGCCTACGAGCAGTACTTC; clone_size: many; d_call: NA; j_call: TRBJ2-7; cdr3_length: 12; v_call: TRBV20-1
cdr3_aa: CSAGGGLAGDYSTDTQYF; cdr3_nt: TGCAGTGCTGGGGGGGGACTAGCGGGGGACTATAGCACAGATACGCAGTATTTT; clone_size: many; d_call: TRBD2; j_call: TRBJ2-3; cdr3_length: 18; v_call: TRBV20-1
cdr3_aa: CASSQEVSWSTDTQYF; cdr3_nt: TGCGCCAGCAGCCAAGAGGTTTCTTGGAGCACAGATACGCAGTATTTT; clone_size: many; d_call: NA; j_call: TRBJ2-3; cdr3_length: 16; v_call: TRBV4-3
cdr3_aa: CASSERTVRYGYTF; cdr3_nt: TGTGCCAGCAGCGAGAGGACGGTTCGTTATGGCTACACCTTC; clone_size: few; d_call: NA; j_call: TRBJ1-2; cdr3_length: 14; v_call: TRBV6-1
cdr3_aa: CSVSRTGGYTF; cdr3_nt: TGCAGCGTTTCAAGGACGGGTGGCTACACCTTC; clone_size: many; d_call: NA; j_call: TRBJ1-2; cdr3_length: 11; v_call: TRBV29-1
cdr3_aa: CASRSGTGFTEAFF; cdr3_nt: TGTGCCAGCAGGTCCGGGACAGGGTTCACTGAAGCTTTCTTT; clone_size: many; d_call: TRBD1; j_call: TRBJ1-1; cdr3_length: 14; v_call: TRBV3-1
cdr3_aa: CASSQVGQSTYNEQFF; cdr3_nt: TGTGCCAGCAGCCAAGTGGGACAAAGTACCTACAATGAGCAGTTCTTC; clone_size: many; d_call: NA; j_call: TRBJ2-1; cdr3_length: 16; v_call: TRBV3-1
cdr3_aa: CASSLIGQETQYF; cdr3_nt: TGTGCCAGCAGCTTGATTGGACAAGAGACCCAGTACTTC; clone_size: many; d_call: NA; j_call: TRBJ2-5; cdr3_length: 13; v_call: TRBV5-4
cdr3_aa: CASSYLGTGQGATDTQYF; cdr3_nt: TGTGCCAGCAGTTACTTGGGGACCGGGCAGGGGGCAACAGATACGCAGTATTTT; clone_size: many; d_call: TRBD1; j_call: TRBJ2-3; cdr3_length: 18; v_call: TRBV6-5
cdr3_aa: CASSQDEYNSPLHF; cdr3_nt: TGTGCCAGCAGCCAAGATGAATATAATTCACCCCTCCACTTT; clone_size: NA; d_call: NA; j_call: TRBJ1-6; cdr3_length: 14; v_call: TRBV3-1
cdr3_aa: CASSQVIGTGIF; cdr3_nt: TGTGCCAGCAGCCAAGTAATTGGGACAGGGATCTTC; clone_size: NA; d_call: TRBD1; j_call: TRBJ2-1; cdr3_length: 12; v_call: TRBV4-2
cdr3_aa: CASSPRTSGGAAQYF; cdr3_nt: TGTGCCAGCAGCCCCCGGACTAGCGGGGGGGCCGCGCAGTATTTT; clone_size: many; d_call: TRBD2; j_call: TRBJ2-3; cdr3_length: 15; v_call: TRBV7-9
cdr3_aa: CASSVGDSYEQYF; cdr3_nt: TGTGCCAGCAGCGTTGGGGACAGCTACGAGCAGTACTTC; clone_size: few; d_call: TRBD1; j_call: TRBJ2-7; cdr3_length: 13; v_call: TRBV9
cdr3_aa: CASSDFAPPQGSYYNSPLHF; cdr3_nt: TGTGCCAGCAGTGATTTCGCCCCCCCCCAGGGGTCCTACTATAATTCACCCCTCCACTTT; clone_size: many; d_call: NA; j_call: TRBJ1-6; cdr3_length: 20; v_call: TRBV6-4
cdr3_aa: CASSHSSGGAIVKDTQYF; cdr3_nt: TGCGCCAGCAGCCATTCTAGCGGGGGGGCCATTGTAAAAGATACGCAGTATTTT; clone_size: many; d_call: TRBD2; j_call: TRBJ2-3; cdr3_length: 18; v_call: TRBV4-1
cdr3_aa: CASSLAGREGSLYEQYF; cdr3_nt: TGTGCCAGCAGTTTAGCAGGACGCGAAGGGAGCTTGTACGAGCAGTACTTC; clone_size: medium-sized; d_call: NA; j_call: TRBJ2-7; cdr3_length: 17; v_call: TRBV12-3/TRBV12-4
cdr3_aa: CASSLRAGGDDEQFF; cdr3_nt: TGTGCCAGCAGCCTTCGTGCTGGGGGGGACGATGAGCAGTTCTTC; clone_size: few; d_call: TRBD2; j_call: TRBJ2-1; cdr3_length: 15; v_call: TRBV5-5
cdr3_aa: CAYSGSVYEQYF; cdr3_nt: TGTGCCTATTCGGGGTCTGTCTACGAGCAGTACTTC; clone_size: many; d_call: NA; j_call: TRBJ2-7; cdr3_length: 12; v_call: TRBV21-1
cdr3_aa: CASWKRGGPYNEQFF; cdr3_nt: TGTGCCAGCTGGAAGAGGGGGGGCCCCTACAATGAGCAGTTCTTC; clone_size: many; d_call: NA; j_call: TRBJ2-1; cdr3_length: 15; v_call: TRBV6-5
cdr3_aa: CASSRLAGGPTDTQYF; cdr3_nt: TGTGCCAGCAGTCGATTAGCGGGGGGGCCCACAGATACGCAGTATTTT; clone_size: many; d_call: TRBD2; j_call: TRBJ2-3; cdr3_length: 16; v_call: TRBV2
cdr3_aa: CASSLTGTQQFF; cdr3_nt: TGTGCCAGCAGTCTAACCGGGACACAGCAGTTCTTC; clone_size: NA; d_call: NA; j_call: TRBJ2-1; cdr3_length: 12; v_call: TRBV12-3/TRBV12-4
cdr3_aa: CSARRGGGEDEAFF; cdr3_nt: TGCAGTGCTAGACGTGGGGGGGGCGAGGATGAAGCTTTCTTT; clone_size: many; d_call: NA; j_call: TRBJ1-1; cdr3_length: 14; v_call: TRBV20-1
cdr3_aa: CASSISGGGTNEKLFF; cdr3_nt: TGTGCCAGCAGCATCTCAGGGGGCGGCACTAATGAAAAACTGTTTTTT; clone_size: few; d_call: TRBD1; j_call: TRBJ1-4; cdr3_length: 16; v_call: TRBV7-9
cdr3_aa: CASSLRARDSPYGYTF; cdr3_nt: TGTGCCAGCAGCTTACGGGCTCGGGACAGCCCCTATGGCTACACCTTC; clone_size: many; d_call: TRBD1; j_call: TRBJ1-2; cdr3_length: 16; v_call: TRBV5-5
cdr3_aa: CASSLCPGGPEWRGGLNEQFF; cdr3_nt: TGTGCCAGCAGCCTCTGTCCGGGAGGGCCGGAATGGCGGGGGGGCCTCAATGAGCAGTTCTTC; clone_size: many; d_call: TRBD2; j_call: TRBJ2-1; cdr3_length: 21; v_call: TRBV5-6
cdr3_aa: CASSLALVASSTDTQYF; cdr3_nt: TGTGCCAGCAGCTTGGCGCTCGTCGCCTCCAGCACAGATACGCAGTATTTT; clone_size: NA; d_call: NA; j_call: TRBJ2-3; cdr3_length: 17; v_call: TRBV5-8
cdr3_aa: CASSLEPNRYEQYF; cdr3_nt: TGCGCCAGCAGCTTGGAACCGAACCGCTACGAGCAGTACTTC; clone_size: many; d_call: NA; j_call: TRBJ2-7; cdr3_length: 14; v_call: TRBV5-1
cdr3_aa: CASSSGTGSGYEQYF; cdr3_nt: TGTGCCAGCAGCTCCGGGACAGGCTCAGGGTACGAGCAGTACTTC; clone_size: many; d_call: TRBD1; j_call: TRBJ2-7; cdr3_length: 15; v_call: TRBV3-1
cdr3_aa: CASSLGGGVEEKLFF; cdr3_nt: TGTGCCAGCAGTTTGGGAGGGGGCGTTGAGGAAAAACTGTTTTTT; clone_size: many; d_call: TRBD1; j_call: TRBJ1-4; cdr3_length: 15; v_call: TRBV12-3/TRBV12-4
cdr3_aa: CASSFRRSGGHNEQFF; cdr3_nt: TGTGCCAGCAGCTTTCGGCGGAGCGGGGGCCACAATGAGCAGTTCTTC; clone_size: NA; d_call: TRBD2; j_call: TRBJ2-1; cdr3_length: 16; v_call: TRBV5-4
cdr3_aa: CASSLAGNSYNEQFF; cdr3_nt: TGTGCCAGCAGCTTGGCTGGGAATTCCTACAATGAGCAGTTCTTC; clone_size: many; d_call: NA; j_call: TRBJ2-1; cdr3_length: 15; v_call: TRBV5-6
cdr3_aa: CRGTVTNYEQYF; cdr3_nt: TGTAGGGGGACAGTAACCAACTACGAGCAGTACTTC; clone_size: many; d_call: TRBD1; j_call: TRBJ2-7; cdr3_length: 12; v_call: TRBV7-9
cdr3_aa: CASRGTTGGDQPQHF; cdr3_nt: TGTGCCAGCAGAGGAACGACAGGGGGAGATCAGCCCCAGCATTTT; clone_size: NA; d_call: TRBD1; j_call: TRBJ1-5; cdr3_length: 15; v_call: TRBV12-3/TRBV12-4
cdr3_aa: CASRFGRGGSYNEQFF; cdr3_nt: TGTGCCAGCAGATTTGGGCGGGGGGGCTCCTACAATGAGCAGTTCTTC; clone_size: few; d_call: TRBD2; j_call: TRBJ2-1; cdr3_length: 16; v_call: TRBV12-3/TRBV12-4
cdr3_aa: CATSDPRTGGYEQYF; cdr3_nt: TGTGCCACCAGTGATCCAAGGACAGGGGGATACGAGCAGTACTTC; clone_size: many; d_call: TRBD1; j_call: TRBJ2-7; cdr3_length: 15; v_call: TRBV24-1
cdr3_aa: CASSLTTGYEGYTF; cdr3_nt: TGCGCCAGCAGCTTAACGACAGGGTACGAGGGCTACACCTTC; clone_size: many; d_call: TRBD1; j_call: TRBJ1-2; cdr3_length: 14; v_call: TRBV5-1
cdr3_aa: CASSLGGPYTIYF; cdr3_nt: TGTGCCAGCAGCTTGGGGGGGCCGTACACCATATATTTT; clone_size: many; d_call: NA; j_call: TRBJ1-3; cdr3_length: 13; v_call: TRBV7-8
cdr3_aa: CASSLRTGIGTEAFF; cdr3_nt: TGTGCCAGCAGCCTCAGGACAGGGATTGGCACTGAAGCTTTCTTT; clone_size: many; d_call: TRBD1; j_call: TRBJ1-1; cdr3_length: 15; v_call: TRBV7-9
cdr3_aa: CSAHPLDRSNTEAFF; cdr3_nt: TGCAGTGCCCACCCGCTTGACAGGTCAAACACTGAAGCTTTCTTT; clone_size: many; d_call: NA; j_call: TRBJ1-1; cdr3_length: 15; v_call: TRBV20-1
cdr3_aa: CASTPGQGDLGGDTF; cdr3_nt: TGTGCCAGCACCCCCGGTCAGGGAGATTTAGGGGGCGACACCTTC; clone_size: few; d_call: TRBD1; j_call: TRBJ1-2; cdr3_length: 15; v_call: TRBV12-3/TRBV12-4
cdr3_aa: CSAEGTSLSGGYTF; cdr3_nt: TGCAGTGCCGAAGGGACGTCTCTATCGGGGGGCTACACCTTC; clone_size: many; d_call: NA; j_call: TRBJ1-2; cdr3_length: 14; v_call: TRBV20-1
cdr3_aa: CASSHPAKNIQYF; cdr3_nt: TGTGCCAGCAGTCACCCAGCCAAAAACATTCAGTACTTC; clone_size: few; d_call: NA; j_call: TRBJ2-4; cdr3_length: 13; v_call: TRBV5-5
cdr3_aa: CASSDSAAGELFF; cdr3_nt: TGTGCCAGCAGCGATTCGGCCGCCGGGGAGCTGTTTTTT; clone_size: many; d_call: NA; j_call: TRBJ2-2; cdr3_length: 13; v_call: TRBV7-2
cdr3_aa: CASSYGGRSYEQYF; cdr3_nt: TGTGCCAGCAGTTACGGCGGGCGCTCCTACGAGCAGTACTTC; clone_size: few; d_call: NA; j_call: TRBJ2-7; cdr3_length: 14; v_call: TRBV27
cdr3_aa: CASSELASGANVLTF; cdr3_nt: TGTGCCAGCAGTGAACTAGCATCTGGGGCCAACGTCCTGACTTTC; clone_size: many; d_call: NA; j_call: TRBJ2-6; cdr3_length: 15; v_call: TRBV6-6